This TCR beta chain emerged from a study of T cell responses to AZD1222 COVID-19 vaccine. Study outcomes and limitations: A rise in Spike-specific TCR breadth and depth followed two AZD1222 doses. Most donors were white British and more were female, and clonal diversity was possibly underestimated. Vaccine-associated CD4 TCRs spanned spike, dominant at 160-218 and 743-854.

About this clone: What it binds is not known.

Profiling relied on immunoSEQ multiplex PCR, and the TCRdb table lists in-frame clones only, not all of them. The table has 100,000 or so clones, roughly 87% seen once; the top ten hold 15% to 20%. The CDR3 covers 15 residues. V was trimmed by 5 bases and J by 2 bases, leaving 14 bases between them. The germline gives CDR1 MNHEY, CDR2 SMNVEV (reference sequence). This TCR derives from an adult in good health. Sequencing was performed on peripheral blood, taken on day 0 of AZD1222 vaccination. The genes are TRBV27 and TRBJ2-3; D is unclear. CDR3 in DNA: TGTGCCAGCAGTCCGTCCCGGCTTGTCACAGATACGCAGTATTTT. Translated: CASSPSRLVTDTQYF.